This TCR beta chain was sequenced in a study of PD-L1 blockade in urothelial cancer. The study enrolled patients with locally advanced or metastatic urothelial carcinoma. Per patient, between 1 and 8 samples were collected at pretreatment and on-treatment time points. TCRdb keeps only in-frame clones here, not all; method: immunoSEQ multiplex PCR. The repertoire holds about 42,000 clones, with 81% as singletons. The CDR3 has 13 residues. CDR1 and CDR2 (germline): MNHEY, SVGAGI. Trimming shortened V by 4 bases and J by 12 bases, and 18 bases separated the two germline ends. The sample here was PBMCs, taken around atezolizumab (anti-PD-L1) treatment. The sequence was collected from a man between 65 and 85 years old with urothelial cancer. The rearrangement joins TRBV6-5 to TRBJ1-2; D might be TRBD1 (5 bases). The CDR3 DNA reads TGTGCCAGCAGTTCTCAGATGGGACTCGTTGACACCTTC. As protein: CASSSQMGLVDTF.